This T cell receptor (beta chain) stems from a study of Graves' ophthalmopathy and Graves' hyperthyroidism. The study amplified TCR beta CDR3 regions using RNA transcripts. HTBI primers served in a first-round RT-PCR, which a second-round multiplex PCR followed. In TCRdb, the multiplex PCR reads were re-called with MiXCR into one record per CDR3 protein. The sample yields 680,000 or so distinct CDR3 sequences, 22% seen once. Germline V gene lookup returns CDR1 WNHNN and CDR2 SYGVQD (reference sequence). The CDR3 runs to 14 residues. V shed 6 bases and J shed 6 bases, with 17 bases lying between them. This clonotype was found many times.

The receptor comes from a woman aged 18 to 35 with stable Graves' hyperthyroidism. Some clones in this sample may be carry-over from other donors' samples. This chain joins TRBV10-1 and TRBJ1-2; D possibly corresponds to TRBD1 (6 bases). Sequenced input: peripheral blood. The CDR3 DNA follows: TGCGCCAGCAGGAACCCGGGACAAGGACATGGCTACACCTTC. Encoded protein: CASRNPGQGHGYTF.